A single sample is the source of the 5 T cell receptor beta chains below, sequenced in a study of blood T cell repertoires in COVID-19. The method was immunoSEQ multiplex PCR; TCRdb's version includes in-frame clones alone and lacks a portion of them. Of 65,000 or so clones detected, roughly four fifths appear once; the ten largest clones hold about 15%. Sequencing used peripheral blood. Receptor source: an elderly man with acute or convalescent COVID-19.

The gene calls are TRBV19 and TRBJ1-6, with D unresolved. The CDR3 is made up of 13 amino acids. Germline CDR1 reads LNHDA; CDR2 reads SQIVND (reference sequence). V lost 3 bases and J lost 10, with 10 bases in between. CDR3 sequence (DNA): TGTGCCAGTAGTATCCTTGCGGGATCACCCCTCCACTTT. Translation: CASSILAGSPLHF.

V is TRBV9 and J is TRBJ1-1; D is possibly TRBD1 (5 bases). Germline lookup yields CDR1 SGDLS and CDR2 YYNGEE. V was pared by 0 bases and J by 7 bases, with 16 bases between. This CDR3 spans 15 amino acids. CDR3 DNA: TGTGCCAGCAGCGTAGGACAGTCCCTTGCCGGTGAAGCTTTCTTT. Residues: CASSVGQSLAGEAFF.

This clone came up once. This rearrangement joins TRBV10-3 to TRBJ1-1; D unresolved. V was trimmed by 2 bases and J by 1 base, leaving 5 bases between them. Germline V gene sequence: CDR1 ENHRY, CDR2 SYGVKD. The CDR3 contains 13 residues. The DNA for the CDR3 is TGTGCCATCAGTGAGAGAGAGAACACTGAAGCTTTCTTT. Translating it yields CAISERENTEAFF.

DNA for the CDR3: TGTGCCAGCTCACCACCGGGAGTTCGTCCGGGCTACGAGCAGTACTTC. Residues: CASSPPGVRPGYEQYF. This chain connects TRBV18 to TRBJ2-7, with D maybe TRBD2 (5 bases). V shed 0 bases and J shed 3 bases, with 15 bases lying between them. The CDR3 length is 16 residues. The germline gives CDR1 KGHSH, CDR2 LQKENI.

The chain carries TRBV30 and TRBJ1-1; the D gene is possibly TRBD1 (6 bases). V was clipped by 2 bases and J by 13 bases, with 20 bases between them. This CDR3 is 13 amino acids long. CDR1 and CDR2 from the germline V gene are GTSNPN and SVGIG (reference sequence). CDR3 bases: TGTGCCTGGAGTCCACAGGGTTCTTGGATTGGTTTCTTT. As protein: CAWSPQGSWIGFF.